This TCR beta chain was profiled in a study of blood T cells in healthy people across ages. Alongside a J-beta primer mix, a sample-barcoded 5' primer served in a second PCR lasting roughly 7 to 11 cycles. TCRdb analysed the 5' RACE reads with MiXCR anew, one entry per CDR3 protein. The sample holds about 930,000 distinct CDR3 sequences, roughly 28% seen once. The CDR3 sequence is 18 residues long. In germline, CDR1 is MNHEY, CDR2 SMNVEV (reference sequence). Trimming left V 3 bases short and J 9 bases short, with 27 bases between. These data also formed part of another study, on T cells of mothers and their children.

The sequence came from a woman aged 40 to 50 in good health. The V and J genes are TRBV27 and TRBJ2-1; tentative D call: TRBD2 (5 bases). Sequencing was carried out using blood. The CDR3 region is CASSLLSISAKGKSEQFF. In DNA, the CDR3 is TGTGCCAGCAGTTTGTTATCGATTAGCGCAAAGGGTAAGAGTGAGCAGTTCTTC.